The clone carrying this TCR beta chain has just one count. Its specificity is not known. The method was immunoSEQ multiplex PCR; TCRdb's version includes in-frame clones alone and lacks a portion of them. In the table there are under 12,000 clones, roughly four fifths of which are singletons. The V end lost 1 base, the J end lost 4 bases, and 16 bases lay between the germline ends. Germline V gives CDR1 LNHNV, CDR2 YYDKDF (reference sequence). The CDR3 is made up of 16 amino acids. Blood volume per time point ranged from roughly 40 to 100 mL. The source of the sample is a study of follicular helper T cells after annual influenza vaccination. Study-level results: Undersampling of the much larger non-cTfh compartments could not be excluded for influenza clone enrichment.

Sequences were derived from CXCR5- memory CD4+ T cells sorted from blood, sampled 6 weeks after influenza vaccination. The TCR originated in an adult who received the influenza vaccine. This rearrangement joins TRBV15 to TRBJ1-2; D gene ambiguous. CDR3 bases: TGTGCCACCAGCAGAGTAGAGTTCGACACCCGCTATGGCTACACCTTC. It encodes CATSRVEFDTRYGYTF. Combining the CDR3 with reference TRBV15 and TRBJ1-2 gives the whole variable domain DAMVIQNPRYQVTQFGKPVTLSCSQTLNHNVMYWYQQKSSQAPKLLFHYYDKDFNNEADTPDNFQSRRPNTSFCFLDIRSPGLGDTAMYLCATSRVEFDTRYGYTFGSGTRLTVV.